These 7 T cell receptor beta chains originate from one sample sequenced in a study of shared clonotypes between healthy human individuals. Selected positively for CCR7 and CD45RO-negative, naive CD8 cells excluded terminally differentiated effector memory CD45RA+ cells. The repertoire was sequenced with immunoSEQ multiplex PCR; TCRdb's copy has only in-frame clones and lacks some. The sample lists around 2.1 million clones; roughly 91% were seen once. Material for sequencing was naive CD8+ T cells from PBMCs. These TCRs come from a man between 18 and 29 years old in good health. Some clones in this sample may be carry-over from other donors' samples.

This chain uses TRBV4-3 with TRBJ2-3; D may correspond to TRBD1 or TRBD2 (5 bases each). The V end was cut by 4 bases, the J end by 1 base, with 15 bases between. Germline lookup yields CDR1 LGHNA and CDR2 YSLEER. The CDR3 loop spans 16 amino acids. DNA of the CDR3: TGCGCCAGCAGCCCCCGGGGAAGGGGAGGCACAGATACGCAGTATTTT. This encodes CASSPRGRGGTDTQYF.

This clone was seen a few times. This rearrangement joins TRBV27 to TRBJ1-5; D perhaps matches TRBD1 (5 bases). CDR1 and CDR2 (germline): MNHEY, SMNVEV (reference sequence). The V end lost 6 bases, the J end lost 0 bases, and 12 bases lay between the germline ends. CDR3 size: 15 residues. CDR3 loop: CASRSQGYSNQPQHF. The CDR3 nucleotides read TGTGCCAGCAGGTCTCAGGGTTATAGCAATCAGCCCCAGCATTTT.

This clone is a singleton in its sample. J is TRBJ2-2 and V is TRBV9; D gene ambiguous. Per the germline V gene, CDR1 is SGDLS and CDR2 is YYNGEE. V lost 0 bases to trimming and J lost 2 bases, with 11 bases between them. The CDR3 spans 16 residues. CDR3 sequence (DNA): TGTGCCAGCAGCGTAGCTCCCAGGCTCAACACCGGGGAGCTGTTTTTT. Encoded protein: CASSVAPRLNTGELFF.

The chain recombines TRBV7-9 with TRBJ2-5, with TRBD1 identical over 7 bases. Germline V lookup: CDR1 SEHNR, CDR2 FQNEAQ (reference sequence). The ends lost 5 bases at V and 4 bases at J; junction bases unmatched: 10. The CDR3 sequence is 15 residues long. The CDR3: CASSARQGRSETQYF. The CDR3 DNA sequence: TGTGCCAGCAGCGCTCGACAGGGAAGATCAGAGACCCAGTACTTC.

The V gene is TRBV7-9, the J gene TRBJ1-1; tentative D call: TRBD1 (5 bases). The CDR3 loop spans 17 amino acids. From germline, CDR1 is SEHNR and CDR2 FQNEAQ (reference sequence). V lost 11 bases and J 4 bases, leaving 29 bases between the germline ends. The CDR3 spells CAGAGRSTKEVSTEAFF. CDR3 nucleotides: TGTGCCGGGGCGGGCCGGTCGACGAAAGAGGTGAGCACTGAAGCTTTCTTT.

This chain links TRBV28 with TRBJ2-5; possible D gene TRBD2, 7 bases. This CDR3 has 14 residues. Germline V gene lookup returns CDR1 MDHEN and CDR2 SYDVKM. Trimming left V 6 bases short and J 5 bases short, with 16 bases between. This CDR3 is CASSPIPGGETQYF. For the CDR3, the DNA is TGTGCCAGCAGCCCTATACCGGGGGGCGAGACCCAGTACTTC.

The rearrangement joins TRBV5-1 to TRBJ1-1; 9 nucleotides line up with TRBD1. The length of the CDR3 is 16 residues. Germline V gene lookup returns CDR1 SGHRS and CDR2 YFSETQ. The V gene end was trimmed by 3 bases and the J gene end by 3 bases; junction bases not matched to a gene: 9. CDR3 bases: TGCGCCAGCAGCTGGGGACAGGGCGGCGAGGACACTGAAGCTTTCTTT. Translated: CASSWGQGGEDTEAFF.